Below, 23 T cell receptor beta chains from the same sample are listed, as sequenced in a study of cytomegalovirus exposure and HLA in healthy donors. Researchers ran the PCR with 60 Vbeta and 13 Jbeta primers. Assay used: immunoSEQ multiplex PCR; TCRdb lists only in-frame clones, some missing. The profile covers about 190,000 clones, with roughly 87% appearing a single time and approximately 1.1% taken by the ten largest. Sequenced input: PBMCs. Receptors were obtained from a boy younger than 10 in good health and CMV-seronegative.

This clone was picked up a small number of times. The chain couples TRBV4-1 to TRBJ1-1; D ambiguous. V was pared by 1 base and J by 13 bases, with 19 bases between. The CDR3 is 14 amino acids. Germline V lookup: CDR1 MGHRA, CDR2 YSYEKL. The CDR3 DNA reads as TGCGCCAGCAGCCAAGGGGCCCTGCCAACTGAGAGTTTCTTT. Encoded protein: CASSQGALPTESFF.

The chain combines TRBV28 with TRBJ1-1, with 8 bases matching TRBD1. Germline CDR1 is MDHEN and CDR2 is SYDVKM. CDR3 length equals 15 residues. V was clipped by 7 bases and J by 5 bases; unmatched bases: 12. The CDR3 protein is CASILADRVNTEAFF. The CDR3 DNA reads as TGTGCCAGCATACTCGCGGACAGGGTAAATACTGAAGCTTTCTTT.

In this sample, this clone turned up a few times. The rearrangement uses TRBV6-6 and TRBJ1-1; no clear D. V was trimmed by 6 bases and J by 8 bases, leaving 10 bases between them. From germline, CDR1 is MNHNY and CDR2 SVGAGI (reference sequence). This CDR3 spans 11 amino acids. CDR3 protein: CASSQDREAFF. In DNA, the CDR3 is TGTGCCAGCAGCCAGGATCGAGAAGCTTTCTTT.

This clone was counted a single time. The chain is built from TRBV7-8 and TRBJ2-3; D gene unclear. Between the trimmed V and J ends, which lost 5 bases and 6 bases, there was a span of 9 bases. The CDR3 length is 12 residues. Germline V CDR1 and CDR2: SGHVS, FQNEAQ. The CDR3 loop is CASSRLMDTQYF. The DNA of the CDR3 is TGTGCCAGCAGCCGACTGATGGATACGCAGTATTTT.

The sample holds one count of this clone. V is TRBV11-1 and J is TRBJ2-7; D possibly corresponds to TRBD1 (6 bases). Germline values: CDR1 SGHAT, CDR2 FQDESV (reference sequence). This CDR3 has 15 residues. Trimming cost V 5 bases and J 6 bases, with 20 bases left between them. The CDR3 DNA sequence: TGTGCCAGCAGCAGGGACAATCTCCCCTCGGGCGAGCAGTACTTC. Amino acid sequence: CASSRDNLPSGEQYF.

The V gene is TRBV30, the J gene TRBJ1-1, with D hard to call. V was cut by 0 bases and J by 0 bases, with 8 bases left in between. CDR3 length: 14 residues. Germline V gene data show CDR1 as GTSNPN and CDR2 as SVGIG (reference sequence). CDR3 residues: CAWSVLPLNTEAFF. CDR3 bases: TGTGCCTGGAGTGTACTCCCGTTGAACACTGAAGCTTTCTTT.

The gene calls are TRBV5-8 and TRBJ2-5; no reliable D call. Germline V CDR1 and CDR2: SGHTS, YDEGEE. Trimming pared 0 bases from V and 3 bases from J, leaving 9 bases between. This CDR3 contains 14 residues. Written as DNA, the CDR3 is TGTGCCAGCAGCTTGGAGGCGGCAAAAGAGACCCAGTACTTC. Translation: CASSLEAAKETQYF.

The genes are TRBV5-6 and TRBJ2-3, with D maybe TRBD1 (5 bases). The V and J ends lost 5 bases and 2 bases respectively, with 15 bases between them. The V gene's germline CDR1 is SGHDT and CDR2 YYEEEE. This CDR3 comprises 15 residues. CDR3 sequence: CASRSYQGVTDTQYF. The DNA of the CDR3 is TGTGCCAGCAGGTCCTATCAGGGTGTCACAGATACGCAGTATTTT.

The chain carries TRBV15 and TRBJ1-5, with 8 positions matching TRBD1. V lost 6 bases, J lost 1 base, and 5 bases stayed unmatched. From germline, CDR1 is LNHNV and CDR2 YYDKDF (reference sequence). The CDR3 length is 15 residues. The CDR3 DNA sequence: TGTGCCACCAGTAAAGACAGGGGAAGCAATCAGCCCCAGCATTTT. Its translation is CATSKDRGSNQPQHF.

As concerns this clone: Sequence at one end of the junction differs from germline and may be a read error. The chain has TRBV10-1 and TRBJ2-1, with TRBD1 identical over 7 bases. CDR1 is WNHNN and CDR2 is SYGVQD in the germline V gene (reference sequence). This CDR3 spans 15 amino acids. In DNA, the CDR3 is TGCGTCAGCAGTGGAAGACAGGGACCTAGCAATGAGCAGTTCTTC. Amino acid sequence: CVSSGRQGPSNEQFF.

J is TRBJ2-7 and V is TRBV4-1; D is possibly TRBD1 (5 bases). Germline CDR1 MGHRA, CDR2 YSYEKL. The CDR3 spans 13 residues. V lost 5 bases and J 2 bases, leaving 10 bases between the germline ends. The CDR3 spells CASSFDSTYEQYF. CDR3 nucleotide sequence: TGCGCCAGCAGCTTCGACAGTACCTACGAGCAGTACTTC.

The table lists this clone with a count of one. V usage is TRBV7-8 and J usage is TRBJ2-2; D remains unclear. Germline values: CDR1 SGHVS, CDR2 FQNEAQ. V was cut by 3 bases and J by 6 bases, with 17 bases left in between. The CDR3 extends over 16 amino acids. CDR3 nucleotides: TGTGCCAGCAGCTTTCGAGTCCCTTCGGAGCCCGGGGAGCTGTTTTTT. Amino acid sequence: CASSFRVPSEPGELFF.

This clone has only one observation. The V gene is TRBV5-5, the J gene TRBJ2-3; unclear D gene. The CDR3 runs to 15 residues. Trimming cost V 1 base and J 6 bases, with 15 bases left between them. Germline CDR1 SGHKS, CDR2 YYEKEE (reference sequence). The CDR3 loop reads CASSLRWFEIDTQYF. As DNA, the CDR3 is TGTGCCAGCAGCTTGAGATGGTTCGAGATTGATACGCAGTATTTT.

The chain combines TRBV18 with TRBJ1-1; tentatively, D is TRBD1 (6 bases). The CDR3 spans 14 residues. Germline CDR1 KGHSH, CDR2 LQKENI. V was pared by 5 bases and J by 1 base, with 11 bases between. The CDR3 region is CASSALDRNTEAFF. CDR3 coding DNA: TGTGCCAGCTCAGCCTTGGACAGGAACACTGAAGCTTTCTTT. The full variable domain, with the rest looked up from reference TRBV18 and TRBJ1-1, is NAGVMQNPRHLVRRRGQEARLRCSPMKGHSHVYWYRQLPEEGLKFMVYLQKENIIDESGMPKERFSAEFPKEGPSILRIQQVVRGDSAAYFCASSALDRNTEAFFGQGTRLTVV.

Here the CDR3 DNA reads TGTGCCAGCTTTATTAAGCCCCTATTCAAAGCTTTCTTT. Translation gives CASFIKPLFKAFF. V is TRBV6-1 and J is TRBJ1-1; D is unclear. From germline, CDR1 is MNHNS and CDR2 SASEGT. V dropped 8 bases and J dropped 9 bases, with 19 bases sitting between them. The CDR3 extends over 13 amino acids.

The chain carries TRBV9 and TRBJ2-7, with D possibly matching TRBD2 (6 bases). Germline V gene sequence: CDR1 SGDLS, CDR2 YYNGEE. This CDR3 spans 14 amino acids. V lost 1 base, J lost 5 bases, and 13 bases lay in between. The CDR3: CASSVRTNPNEQYF. The CDR3 DNA reads as TGTGCCAGCAGCGTAAGGACTAACCCCAACGAGCAGTACTTC.

The CDR3 coding sequence is TGCGCCAGCAGCCCCCGACAGGGAGGCTACGAGCAGTACTTC. The encoded protein is CASSPRQGGYEQYF. V gene TRBV4-1 combines with J gene TRBJ2-7, with D possibly TRBD1 on 7 matching bases. CDR1 MGHRA and CDR2 YSYEKL come from the germline V gene. There are 14 residues in the CDR3. The V end was cut by 4 bases, the J end by 3 bases, with 13 bases between.

This chain joins TRBV11-2 and TRBJ2-3; 14 bases are shared with TRBD2. Germline V CDR1 and CDR2: SGHAT, FQNNGV. J was trimmed by 3 bases and V by 4 bases; bases with no gene match: 6. CDR3 length: 17 residues. The CDR3 region is CASSSRLAGGPTDTQYF. CDR3 DNA: TGTGCCAGCAGCTCCCGACTAGCGGGGGGGCCAACAGATACGCAGTATTTT.

This clone appeared once. V and J are TRBV28 and TRBJ1-6, with D perhaps TRBD1 (6 bases). Trimming took off 4 bases at V and 7 bases at J, with 14 bases between the two ends. This CDR3 spans 15 amino acids. Per the germline V gene, CDR1 is MDHEN and CDR2 is SYDVKM. The CDR3 loop reads CASSSYKGGNSPLHF. The CDR3 nucleotides read TGTGCCAGCAGTTCCTATAAGGGGGGGAATTCACCCCTCCACTTT.

V gene TRBV27 combines with J gene TRBJ1-2; 7 positions match TRBD1. Germline V gives CDR1 MNHEY, CDR2 SMNVEV (reference sequence). The CDR3 has 13 residues. With 5 bases clipped from V and 3 bases from J, the junction kept 3 bases outside the gene matches. The CDR3 sequence is CASSQDRDYGYTF. As DNA, the CDR3 is TGTGCCAGCAGTCAAGACAGGGACTATGGCTACACCTTC.

The gene calls are TRBV7-2 and TRBJ1-2, with unresolved D. This CDR3 is 12 amino acids long. The ends were cut back, 3 bases at V and 4 bases at J, with 6 bases in the middle. Germline V CDR1 and CDR2: SGHTA, FQGNSA. CDR3 DNA: TGTGCCAGCAGCTTGGACTTCTATGGCTACACCTTC. Residues: CASSLDFYGYTF.

V gene TRBV27 combines with J gene TRBJ1-1; tentative D call: TRBD1 (5 bases). Trimming took off 6 bases at V and 3 bases at J, with 11 bases between the two ends. This CDR3 is 13 amino acids long. Germline V gene lookup returns CDR1 MNHEY and CDR2 SMNVEV (reference sequence). In DNA, the CDR3 is TGTGCCAGCAGCCAGGGTTTCGACACTGAAGCTTTCTTT. Its protein is CASSQGFDTEAFF.

This chain links TRBV11-2 with TRBJ2-3, with TRBD2 matching 14 bases. The junction had 5 bases not matched to a gene; V was cut back by 3 bases and J by 3 bases. Germline V gene sequence: CDR1 SGHAT, CDR2 FQNNGV. The CDR3 sequence is 17 residues long. The CDR3 loop reads CASSFRLAGGPTDTQYF. The CDR3 DNA reads as TGTGCCAGCAGCTTCAGACTAGCGGGGGGGCCGACAGATACGCAGTATTTT.